What follows are 25 T cell receptor beta chains derived from one specimen sequenced in a study of cytomegalovirus exposure and HLA in healthy donors. The PCR contained 60 Vbeta and 13 Jbeta primers. The protocol was immunoSEQ multiplex PCR, while the TCRdb copy is restricted to in-frame clones and leaves out a portion. The table has about 160,000 clones, roughly 84% seen once. Sequenced material: PBMCs. The receptors here all came from a middle-aged man in good health and CMV-seropositive.

The gene calls are TRBV27 and TRBJ1-1; 8 bases match TRBD1. The germline V gene has CDR1 MNHEY and CDR2 SMNVEV (reference sequence). The V segment lost 5 bases and the J segment 1 base; nucleotides outside the gene matches: 9. The CDR3 runs 16 residues. The CDR3 sequence: CASSPRQGWENTEAFF. Here the CDR3 DNA reads TGTGCCAGCAGTCCCAGACAGGGGTGGGAGAACACTGAAGCTTTCTTT.

This chain connects TRBV5-1 to TRBJ1-2; 8 bases are shared with TRBD1. With V trimmed by 2 bases and J by 4 bases, 13 bases remained unmatched. Germline-derived CDR1 and CDR2 are SGHRS and YFSETQ. The CDR3 length is 17 residues. The CDR3 sequence is CASSFTAGSGGAYGYTF. The CDR3 nucleotides are TGCGCCAGCAGCTTTACGGCCGGATCAGGGGGCGCCTATGGCTACACCTTC.

The CDR3 DNA sequence: TGTGCCAGCAGCCCCATTCCCGGGACAGCCTCCTACGAGCAGTACTTC. This translates into CASSPIPGTASYEQYF. The V call is TRBV9, the J call TRBJ2-7; TRBD1 agrees at 7 bases. CDR1 is SGDLS and CDR2 is YYNGEE in the germline V gene. Unmatched junction bases numbered 10, after V lost 4 bases and J lost 0 bases. The CDR3 contains 16 residues.

The V and J genes are TRBV7-2 and TRBJ1-1; TRBD1 is a possible D gene (6 bases). The ends were cut back, 3 bases at V and 0 bases at J, with 17 bases in the middle. The V gene's germline CDR1 is SGHTA and CDR2 FQGNSA. The CDR3 spans 17 residues. The CDR3 loop reads CASSLPGRGAMNTEAFF. Here the CDR3 DNA reads TGTGCCAGCAGCTTGCCTGGCAGGGGAGCAATGAACACTGAAGCTTTCTTT.

V and J are TRBV12-1 and TRBJ1-4. TRBV12-1 is a pseudogene locus. The CDR3 extends over 13 amino acids. The CDR3 sequence: CASSSGSHEKLFF. The CDR3 DNA follows: TGTGCCAGCAGCTCGGGATCCCATGAAAAACTGTTTTTT.

The V gene is TRBV27, the J gene TRBJ2-3, with D possibly matching TRBD1 (6 bases). CDR3 length: 15 residues. Germline V gives CDR1 MNHEY, CDR2 SMNVEV (reference sequence). Trimming removed 3 bases at V and 3 bases at J, with 13 bases between. The CDR3 region has the DNA TGTGCCAGCAGTTTGGGCAGGGGACAAACAGATACGCAGTATTTT. Protein product: CASSLGRGQTDTQYF.

The gene calls are TRBV7-8 and TRBJ1-2; a possible D gene is TRBD1 (6 bases). This CDR3 is 14 amino acids long. Per the germline V gene, CDR1 is SGHVS and CDR2 is FQNEAQ. Trimming stripped 5 bases from V and 4 bases from J, with 14 bases between. The CDR3, as DNA: TGTGCCAGCAGCCTTCTTTCAGGGGTCTATGGCTACACCTTC. Translation gives CASSLLSGVYGYTF.

V usage is TRBV12-5 and J usage is TRBJ2-5; D might be TRBD2 (5 bases). This CDR3 has 13 amino acids. Germline V lookup: CDR1 LGHNT, CDR2 FRNRAP. V shed 7 bases and J shed 5 bases, with 14 bases lying between them. The CDR3 here is CASARGFMETQYF. The CDR3 bases are TGTGCTAGTGCCCGGGGTTTTATGGAGACCCAGTACTTC.

This chain links TRBV7-6 with TRBJ2-5, with TRBD2 matching over 8 bases. Germline V CDR1 and CDR2: SGHVS, FNYEAQ. J lost 1 base, V lost 5 bases, and 3 bases had no gene match. CDR3 size: 14 residues. CDR3 sequence (DNA): TGTGCCAGCAGCCCTGGGACTAGCCAAGAGACCCAGTACTTC. Amino acids: CASSPGTSQETQYF.

The chain joins TRBV6-1 to TRBJ1-5, with D maybe TRBD1 (5 bases). The CDR3 sequence is 13 residues long. Germline V gene lookup returns CDR1 MNHNS and CDR2 SASEGT. The V gene lost 1 base and the J gene lost 6 bases, with 7 bases spanning the gap. The CDR3 DNA follows: TGTGCCAGCAGTGAAGGGAGGGGTCAGCCCCAGCATTTT. Protein sequence: CASSEGRGQPQHF.

The rearrangement links TRBV2 to TRBJ2-2; TRBD2 agrees at 7 bases. V was pared by 7 bases and J by 0 bases, with 11 bases of the junction left unmatched. The length of the CDR3 is 17 residues. In germline, CDR1 is SNHLY, CDR2 FYNNEI. This CDR3 is CASTHGTNVPNTGELFF. CDR3 DNA: TGTGCCAGCACCCACGGGACTAACGTCCCGAACACCGGGGAGCTGTTTTTT.

The V call is TRBV7-9, the J call TRBJ1-3; D perhaps matches TRBD1 (5 bases). The CDR3 contains 12 residues. CDR1 and CDR2 from the germline V gene are SEHNR and FQNEAQ (reference sequence). V lost 11 bases and J 4 bases, leaving 12 bases between the germline ends. In DNA, the CDR3 is TGTGCCTTACAGGAAGAAGGAAACACCATATATTTT. As protein: CALQEEGNTIYF.

V is TRBV7-8 and J is TRBJ2-7, with 9 bases fitting TRBD1. After removal of 1 base from V and 9 bases from J, the junction contained 4 bases not matched to a gene. Germline CDR1 reads SGHVS; CDR2 reads FQNEAQ. The CDR3 length is 13 residues. The CDR3, as DNA: TGTGCCAGCAGCTTAGGCCGGGACAGGGTGCAGTACGTC. Encoded protein: CASSLGRDRVQYV.

Only one count was recorded for this clone. The genes are TRBV4-1 and TRBJ2-3, with D possibly TRBD2 on 5 matching bases. Trimming left V 3 bases short and J 7 bases short, with 20 bases between. The germline V gene has CDR1 MGHRA and CDR2 YSYEKL. The CDR3 runs to 16 residues. In nucleotides, the CDR3 is TGCGCCAGCAGCCAGGGAGAGCTTCCCTATTCTTATACGCAGTATTTT. It yields the protein CASSQGELPYSYTQYF.

V and J are TRBV6-5 and TRBJ2-5, with TRBD1 matching 12 bases. The germline gives CDR1 MNHEY, CDR2 SVGAGI. The CDR3 has 15 residues. Losses at the gene ends were 7 bases for V and 3 bases for J; bases not matched to a gene: 6. CDR3 nucleotides: TGTGCCAGCATCCCGGGACAGGGGGCCGAAGAGACCCAGTACTTC. It is translated as CASIPGQGAEETQYF.

In its sample, this clone was seen once. The V and J genes are TRBV5-1 and TRBJ2-3, with 10 bases fitting TRBD1. Germline V gene data show CDR1 as SGHRS and CDR2 as YFSETQ. The length of the CDR3 is 15 residues. V gave up 3 bases and J gave up 2 bases; unmatched junction bases: 3. CDR3 in DNA: TGCGCCAGCAGCTCGACAGGGGGCATCACAGATACGCAGTATTTT. This encodes CASSSTGGITDTQYF.

The chain has TRBV6-1 and TRBJ1-1; D not resolved. Germline CDR1 is MNHNS and CDR2 is SASEGT. There are 15 residues in the CDR3. The V end was cut by 6 bases, the J end by 1 base, with 15 bases between. CDR3 sequence reads: CASRRRDQSNTEAFF. The CDR3 nucleotides read TGTGCCAGCAGGAGACGGGATCAATCGAACACTGAAGCTTTCTTT.

The rearrangement uses TRBV6-1 and TRBJ2-3; 9 bases agree with TRBD2. Germline trimming cut 3 bases from V and 0 bases from J; bases unmatched to any gene: 4. Germline CDR1 is MNHNS and CDR2 is SASEGT. This CDR3 region has 16 residues. For the CDR3, the DNA is TGTGCCAGCAGTGATGGGAGCGGGAGGAGCACAGATACGCAGTATTTT. Encoded protein: CASSDGSGRSTDTQYF.

The V gene is TRBV7-6, the J gene TRBJ2-2; the match to TRBD2 covers 14 bases. The trim removed 4 bases at V and 5 bases at J, leaving 6 bases unmatched. From germline, CDR1 is SGHVS and CDR2 FNYEAQ. This CDR3 is 17 amino acids long. In DNA form, the CDR3 reads TGTGCCAGCAGCTCACACCGACTAGCGGGAGGGACCGGGGAGCTGTTTTTT. Amino acid sequence: CASSSHRLAGGTGELFF.

The V gene is TRBV7-2, the J gene TRBJ1-1; perhaps TRBD1 as D (6 bases). The V and J ends lost 2 bases and 1 base respectively, with 11 bases between them. Germline lookup yields CDR1 SGHTA and CDR2 FQGNSA. This CDR3 contains 15 residues. The CDR3: CASSLSTGRNTEAFF. CDR3 sequence (DNA): TGTGCCAGCAGCTTAAGTACAGGGCGGAACACTGAAGCTTTCTTT.

This sequence joins TRBV5-1 and TRBJ2-5, with 9 bases that match TRBD2. The CDR3 consists of 14 residues. The J segment lost 5 bases and the V segment lost 2 bases, leaving 4 bases of the junction unmatched. Germline assignment: CDR1 SGHRS and CDR2 YFSETQ. CDR3: CASSFLAGAETQYF. In nucleotides, the CDR3 is TGCGCCAGCAGCTTCTTAGCGGGAGCGGAGACCCAGTACTTC.

Only one count was recorded for this clone. The chain employs TRBV13 and TRBJ2-1; D is unclear. The CDR3 contains 17 residues. V was trimmed by 2 bases and J by 0 bases, leaving 14 bases between them. CDR1 PRHDT and CDR2 FYEKMQ come from the germline V gene (reference sequence). In DNA, the CDR3 is TGTGCCAGCAGCTTATCGGAGAGGTTCTCCTCCTACAATGAGCAGTTCTTC. This sequence encodes CASSLSERFSSYNEQFF.

The chain couples TRBV5-1 to TRBJ2-2; 7 bases agree with TRBD2. V dropped 0 bases and J dropped 5; count of bases not matched to a gene: 4. Germline CDR1 is SGHRS and CDR2 is YFSETQ. The CDR3 is made up of 15 amino acids. CDR3 loop: CASSLVGRRTGELFF. In DNA form, the CDR3 reads TGCGCCAGCAGCTTGGTCGGGAGGAGGACCGGGGAGCTGTTTTTT.

The chain is built from TRBV29-1 and TRBJ1-1, with 7 positions matching TRBD1. This CDR3 spans 16 amino acids. The J segment lost 6 bases and the V segment lost 7 bases, leaving 20 bases of the junction unmatched. Germline V gene sequence: CDR1 SQVTM, CDR2 ANQGSEA. In DNA, the CDR3 is TGCAGCGCCGGCTCGGAGACAGGGTGGGGTGGCGCTGAAGCTTTCTTT. This translates into CSAGSETGWGGAEAFF.

This clone appeared a few times. The gene calls are TRBV21-1 and TRBJ2-7; TRBD2 was called by the table and not checked on the DNA. TRBV21-1 is reported as a pseudogene. This CDR3 is built from 14 residues. The CDR3 nucleotides read TGTGCCAGCAGTGGGGGGGCTAGCGTCTACGAGCAGTACGTC. This codes for CASSGGASVYEQYV.